Listed here are 27 T cell receptor beta chains from one sample, sequenced in a study of T cells in Graves' hyperthyroidism and ophthalmopathy. Authors of the study amplified TCR beta CDR3 regions from RNA transcripts. RT-PCR in the first round (using the HTBI primer set) targeted the TCR CDR3. One entry per CDR3 protein, called by TCRdb with MiXCR from the multiplex PCR reads. The data show a few hundred thousand distinct CDR3 sequences, with roughly 25% seen just once and roughly 70% held by the top ten. The sequencing input was blood. These receptors came from a man in his fifties or sixties with Graves' hyperthyroidism.

The J gene is TRBJ2-6, the V gene TRBV2; no clear D. The CDR3 extends over 14 amino acids. The germline V gene has CDR1 SNHLY and CDR2 FYNNEI. V dropped 7 bases and J dropped 1 base, with 8 bases sitting between them. The DNA of the CDR3 is TGTGCCAGCAATCGAATTTCTGGGGCCAACGTCCTGACTTTC. Translating it yields CASNRISGANVLTF.

A word on this clonotype: A much larger clone differs by one base, so this may be a read error. V gene TRBV11-3 combines with J gene TRBJ2-3, with D perhaps TRBD2 (6 bases). The ends were cut back, 4 bases at V and 8 bases at J, with 13 bases in the middle. This CDR3 has 13 residues. Germline CDR1 is SGHNT and CDR2 is YENEEA. The CDR3 reads CASSSREVGTQYF. CDR3 nucleotide sequence: TGTGCCAGCAGCTCGCGGGAAGTAGGTACGCAGTATTTT.

The chain employs TRBV29-1 and TRBJ2-7, with 9 positions matching TRBD2. The CDR3 extends over 14 amino acids. The germline gives CDR1 SQVTM, CDR2 ANQGSEA. The V and J ends lost 7 bases and 7 bases, in that order; junction bases with no gene match: 14. CDR3 nucleotide sequence: TGCAGCGCGGTGGGGACTAGCCCTATGGGGGAGCAGTACTTC. Residues: CSAVGTSPMGEQYF.

The rearrangement uses TRBV3-1 and TRBJ1-1; D not certain. Germline loops: CDR1 LGHDT, CDR2 YNNKEL (reference sequence). The CDR3 sequence is 14 residues long. The V end lost 2 bases, the J end lost 1 base, and 8 bases lay between the germline ends. CDR3 in amino acids: CASSQRVANTEAFF. DNA for the CDR3: TGTGCCAGCAGCCAACGGGTTGCGAACACTGAAGCTTTCTTT.

On this clonotype: Just one base apart from a much larger clone, this may be a read error. Lacking the conserved final phenylalanine or tryptophan, this CDR3 likely reflects a read error. Here the CDR3 reads CASSPSGGIRETQYL. CDR3 coding DNA: TGTGCCAGCTCACCAAGCGGCGGGATAAGAGAGACCCAGTACCTC. This chain connects TRBV27 to TRBJ2-5; a possible D gene is TRBD2 (6 bases). The CDR3 runs 15 residues. Trimming left V 8 bases short and J 4 bases short, with 20 bases between. Per germline, CDR1 MNHEY and CDR2 SMNVEV (reference sequence).

V gene TRBV20-1 combines with J gene TRBJ2-1, with a tentative D call TRBD1 (5 bases). The CDR3 contains 11 residues. The V end was cut by 6 bases, the J end by 9 bases, with 12 bases between. Per germline, CDR1 DFQATT and CDR2 SNEGSKA (reference sequence). CDR3 DNA: TGCAGTGCGCACAGGTCCAGTGAGCAGTTCTTC. Its protein is CSAHRSSEQFF.

The chain employs TRBV7-9 and TRBJ2-6; D may be TRBD2 (7 bases). The V gene lost 3 bases and the J gene lost 4 bases, with 13 bases spanning the gap. This CDR3 has 16 residues. CDR1 is SEHNR and CDR2 is FQNEAQ in the germline V gene (reference sequence). The CDR3 sequence: CASSLGGGFGANVLTF. CDR3 nucleotide sequence: TGTGCCAGCAGCTTGGGGGGGGGCTTCGGGGCCAACGTCCTGACTTTC.

This clonotype has at least ten counts. The chain uses TRBV3-1 and TRBJ1-2; D is undetermined. The germline V gene encodes CDR1 LGHDT and CDR2 YNNKEL (reference sequence). Trimming left V 1 base short and J 4 bases short, with 4 bases between. This CDR3 contains 12 residues. CDR3 loop: CASSQVFYGYTF. For the CDR3, the DNA is TGTGCCAGCAGCCAAGTCTTCTATGGCTACACCTTC.

The rearrangement links TRBV3-1 to TRBJ1-2; no reliable D call. The CDR3 is 15 residues long. The V end lost 0 bases, the J end lost 5 bases, and 13 bases lay between the germline ends. The germline CDR1 and CDR2 sequences are LGHDT and YNNKEL (reference sequence). CDR3 in amino acids: CASSQDRSALYGYTF. The CDR3 DNA sequence: TGTGCCAGCAGCCAAGATAGGAGCGCTCTTTATGGCTACACCTTC.

The CDR3 loop is CASSWAGNTEAFF. CDR3 nucleotides: TGCGCCAGCAGCTGGGCGGGAAACACTGAAGCTTTCTTT. The V gene is TRBV5-1, the J gene TRBJ1-1; D is unresolved. CDR1 is SGHRS and CDR2 is YFSETQ in the germline V gene. CDR3 length: 13 amino acids. Trimming removed 3 bases at V and 2 bases at J, with 8 bases between.

The V gene is TRBV9, the J gene TRBJ2-1; D gene ambiguous. Per the germline V gene, CDR1 is SGDLS and CDR2 is YYNGEE. This CDR3 has 13 amino acids. V was shortened by 0 bases and J by 5 bases, with 6 bases between the two germline ends. This chain's CDR3 is CASSVGVHNEQFF. Here the CDR3 DNA reads TGTGCCAGCAGCGTAGGGGTACACAATGAGCAGTTCTTC.

This clonotype was seen repeatedly, ten times or more. The gene calls are TRBV10-3 and TRBJ2-1; D gene uncertain. The CDR3 contains 14 residues. The germline V and J ends were trimmed by 4 bases and 4 bases, with 11 bases remaining between them. Germline values: CDR1 ENHRY, CDR2 SYGVKD. The DNA for the CDR3 is TGTGCCATCAGTGCGGGTGGTCCTTACAATGAGCAGTTCTTC. It translates to CAISAGGPYNEQFF.

The CDR3 DNA sequence: TGTGCCATCAGTGAGCGTACGCGGGGGAGTTCCACAGATACGCAGTATTTT. This codes for CAISERTRGSSTDTQYF. The V gene is TRBV10-3, the J gene TRBJ2-3; 7 bases agree with TRBD2. The J segment lost 2 bases and the V segment lost 2 bases, leaving 10 bases of the junction unmatched. The CDR3 has 17 residues. Germline V CDR1 and CDR2: ENHRY, SYGVKD.

This clonotype came up a few times. The rearrangement joins TRBV6-1 to TRBJ1-1; D may be TRBD1 (5 bases). Germline CDR1 MNHNS, CDR2 SASEGT. Trimming cost V 8 bases and J 3 bases, with 13 bases left between them. The CDR3 is 13 residues long. CDR3 sequence (DNA): TGTGCCAGCCACCTAGAGGGGTACACTGAAGCTTTCTTT. It translates to CASHLEGYTEAFF.

The V call is TRBV6-1, the J call TRBJ1-4; D remains unclear. Between the trimmed V and J ends, which lost 1 base and 1 base, there was a span of 4 bases. The CDR3 extends over 14 amino acids. Germline lookup yields CDR1 MNHNS and CDR2 SASEGT. CDR3 residues: CASSEDRTNEKLFF. CDR3 coding DNA: TGTGCCAGCAGTGAAGACAGAACTAATGAAAAACTGTTTTTT.

The J gene is TRBJ1-1, the V gene TRBV6-2 or TRBV6-3, with TRBD1 as a possible D gene (6 bases). Trimming left V 5 bases short and J 1 base short, with 8 bases between. CDR3 length equals 13 residues. CDR1 is MNHEY and CDR2 is SVGEGT in the germline V gene. The CDR3 DNA reads TGTGCCAGCAGTATGGACAGGAACACTGAAGCTTTCTTT. It codes for CASSMDRNTEAFF.

The table lists this clonotype with a count of one. V is TRBV20-1 and J is TRBJ1-6, with TRBD1 identical over 7 bases. V shed 3 bases, J shed 10 bases, and the junction held 6 bases outside the gene matches. CDR1 is DFQATT and CDR2 is SNEGSKA in the germline V gene (reference sequence). CDR3 size: 13 residues. CDR3 bases: TGCAGTGCTAGCACAGGGGTGTCATCACCCCTCCACTTT. Translated: CSASTGVSSPLHF.

This clonotype has more than one count but fewer than ten. V usage is TRBV29-1 and J usage is TRBJ2-3, with 8 bases fitting TRBD1. The CDR3 consists of 16 residues. Per germline, CDR1 SQVTM and CDR2 ANQGSEA. The V gene end was trimmed by 0 bases and the J gene end by 2 bases; junction bases not matched to a gene: 7. The CDR3 nucleotides read TGCAGCGTTGAAGATTGGAACAGGGGGTACACAGATACGCAGTATTTT. Translation: CSVEDWNRGYTDTQYF.

This clonotype has only a few counts. V is TRBV12-3 or TRBV12-4 and J is TRBJ1-1; 7 nucleotides agree with TRBD1. Losses at the gene ends were 5 bases for V and 4 bases for J; bases not matched to a gene: 4. The CDR3 is 13 amino acids. The CDR3 sequence is CASSQNRGTEAFF. The CDR3 nucleotides are TGTGCCAGCAGTCAGAACAGGGGCACTGAAGCTTTCTTT.

On this clonotype: It may be a read error: a sequence one base away is much more abundant. The rearrangement joins TRBV3-1 to TRBJ2-1; no reliable D call. This CDR3 spans 13 amino acids. Looked up from germline, CDR1 is LGHDT and CDR2 is YNNKEL (reference sequence). In DNA, the CDR3 is TGTGCCAACAGCCAAGACGTGGACAATGAGCAGTTCTTC. Protein product: CANSQDVDNEQFF.

The CDR3 nucleotides are TGCAGTGCGACCCGGACAGGCGACAATCAGCCCCAGCATTTT. This codes for CSATRTGDNQPQHF. The chain has TRBV20-1 and TRBJ1-5; 7 positions match TRBD1. Germline V gives CDR1 DFQATT, CDR2 SNEGSKA (reference sequence). The CDR3 consists of 14 residues. Trimming removed 6 bases from V and 3 bases from J; junction bases left unmatched: 8.

This sequence joins TRBV18 and TRBJ2-4, with 9 bases matching TRBD1. V was clipped by 1 base and J by 1 base; unmatched bases: 2. Germline CDR1 is KGHSH and CDR2 is LQKENI. This CDR3 is 16 amino acids long. CDR3 DNA: TGTGCCAGCTCACCACGGGACAGGGCGGCCAAAAACATTCAGTACTTC. Protein product: CASSPRDRAAKNIQYF.

This clonotype was seen repeatedly, ten times or more. This rearrangement joins TRBV11-1 to TRBJ2-2; 9 bases agree with TRBD2. The CDR3 consists of 18 residues. CDR1 and CDR2 (germline): SGHAT, FQDESV (reference sequence). Germline trimming cut 6 bases from V and 0 bases from J; bases unmatched to any gene: 11. CDR3: CASSYRSAGGANTGELFF. The CDR3 DNA follows: TGTGCCAGCAGTTACCGTTCGGCGGGAGGGGCGAACACCGGGGAGCTGTTTTTT.

At least ten counts were recorded for this clonotype. The rearrangement uses TRBV7-2 and TRBJ2-3; 13 bases line up with TRBD2. J gave up 2 bases and V 6 bases, and 5 bases lay outside the gene matches. The length of the CDR3 is 16 residues. Germline V lookup: CDR1 SGHTA, CDR2 FQGNSA. In DNA, the CDR3 is TGTGCCAGCAGGCGGACTAGCGGGAGTCTCACAGATACGCAGTATTTT. It translates to CASRRTSGSLTDTQYF.

This clonotype was seen repeatedly, ten times or more. This chain uses TRBV2 with TRBJ2-5; TRBD1 matches at 9 bases. Germline loops: CDR1 SNHLY, CDR2 FYNNEI. V shed 6 bases and J 3 bases; nucleotides not matched to a gene: 8. The CDR3 covers 15 residues. The CDR3 reads CASRAGQGLKETQYF. The CDR3 DNA reads as TGTGCCAGCAGGGCGGGACAGGGATTGAAAGAGACCCAGTACTTC.

V gene TRBV6-5 combines with J gene TRBJ2-6; D unresolved. The CDR3 length is 15 residues. The germline V gene encodes CDR1 MNHEY and CDR2 SVGAGI. V was trimmed by 0 bases and J by 0 bases, leaving 3 bases between them. The CDR3 DNA reads TGTGCCAGCAGTTACTCTCTCTCTGGGGCCAACGTCCTGACTTTC. Protein product: CASSYSLSGANVLTF.

This clonotype was picked up a small number of times. The chain couples TRBV6-1 to TRBJ1-2; tentative D call: TRBD1 (6 bases). The CDR3 covers 14 residues. V was clipped by 5 bases and J by 2 bases, with 12 bases between them. In germline, CDR1 is MNHNS, CDR2 SASEGT. The CDR3 reads CASSNAGQNYGYTF. In DNA form, the CDR3 reads TGTGCCAGCAGTAACGCCGGACAGAACTATGGCTACACCTTC.